This entry lists 17 T cell receptor beta chains sequenced from one sample in a study of CD8 T cells in Susac syndrome. RNA in amounts of about 0.5 to 1 ug was reverse transcribed with random hexamers. TCRdb itself ran the immunoSEQ multiplex PCR reads through MiXCR, one entry per CDR3 protein. Of around 270,000 distinct CDR3 sequences listed, almost 85% are singletons. Sequencing used CD8+ T cells from PBMCs. These receptors were obtained from a human donor with multiple sclerosis.

This clonotype was seen a few times. The chain has TRBV6-5 and TRBJ1-2, with D unresolved. Germline CDR1 reads MNHEY; CDR2 reads SVGAGI. The CDR3 has 16 amino acids. Trimming removed 2 bases from V and 3 bases from J, with 16 bases in between. CDR3 sequence (DNA): TGTGCCAGCAGTTACACCCAATTCGACCGATACTATGGCTACACCTTC. This codes for CASSYTQFDRYYGYTF.

The J gene is TRBJ1-6, the V gene TRBV7-8, with 9 bases that match TRBD1. The J segment lost 7 bases and the V segment lost 4 bases, leaving 11 bases of the junction unmatched. The CDR3 sequence is 17 residues long. Germline loops: CDR1 SGHVS, CDR2 FQNEAQ. CDR3 amino acids: CASSYTGGYGGNSPLHF. The CDR3 DNA is TGTGCCAGCAGCTATACAGGGGGCTACGGGGGCAATTCACCCCTCCACTTT.

The chain has TRBV6-2 or TRBV6-3 and TRBJ2-5; a possible D gene is TRBD2 (6 bases). The length of the CDR3 is 13 residues. The germline V gene has CDR1 MNHEY and CDR2 SVGEGT. V was pared by 6 bases and J by 0 bases, with 8 bases between. CDR3 bases: TGTGCCAGCAGAAGCGGGTACCAAGAGACCCAGTACTTC. Translated: CASRSGYQETQYF.

The V call is TRBV7-2, the J call TRBJ1-1; 7 nucleotides align to TRBD1. CDR1 and CDR2 (germline): SGHTA, FQGNSA. J lost 3 bases, V lost 5 bases, and 18 bases had no gene match. CDR3 length equals 18 residues. CDR3 loop: CASSPSTHRGIGYTEAFF. DNA for the CDR3: TGTGCCAGCAGCCCATCTACCCACAGGGGAATCGGGTACACTGAAGCTTTCTTT.

This clonotype appeared once. Here the CDR3 DNA reads TGTGCCAGTAGTAAGGCGGGAGAAGTAATCGAGCAGTACTTC. Translation: CASSKAGEVIEQYF. The chain carries TRBV19 and TRBJ2-7, with 7 bases that match TRBD2. V lost 4 bases and J lost 6; bases outside the gene matches: 9. This CDR3 region has 14 residues. In germline, CDR1 is LNHDA, CDR2 SQIVND (reference sequence).

The genes are TRBV12-3 or TRBV12-4 and TRBJ2-2; the D call may be TRBD1 or TRBD2 (5 bases each). The CDR3 has 15 residues. V was clipped by 1 base and J by 1 base, with 7 bases between them. The DNA for the CDR3 is TGTGCCAGCAGTTTAGGGGACGGGAACACCGGGGAGCTGTTTTTT. This gives the protein CASSLGDGNTGELFF.

The chain couples TRBV10-2 to TRBJ2-1, with TRBD2 identical over 8 bases. CDR3 length: 16 amino acids. V dropped 6 bases and J dropped 2; count of bases not matched to a gene: 9. Germline V lookup: CDR1 WSHSY, CDR2 SAAADI. In nucleotides, the CDR3 is TGCGCCAGCAGCCTGGGGGTAGCGGGACCCTACAATGAGCAGTTCTTC. Translated, it gives CASSLGVAGPYNEQFF.

The chain uses TRBV10-3 and TRBJ1-2; the match to TRBD1 covers 8 bases. Germline CDR1 ENHRY, CDR2 SYGVKD. The V gene end was trimmed by 6 bases and the J gene end by 8 bases; junction bases not matched to a gene: 8. The CDR3 sequence is 13 residues long. CDR3 loop: CAIRSRRGRGYTF. In DNA, the CDR3 is TGTGCCATCAGATCCCGCAGGGGGCGCGGCTACACCTTC.

This chain joins TRBV7-9 and TRBJ2-7; D is unresolved. The CDR3 spans 14 residues. The germline V gene has CDR1 SEHNR and CDR2 FQNEAQ (reference sequence). V was cut by 8 bases and J by 0 bases, with 14 bases left in between. The CDR3 DNA reads TGTGCCAGCGAATTGGACGGACCCTCCTACGAGCAGTACTTC. Its protein is CASELDGPSYEQYF. The full variable domain, its missing parts supplied by reference TRBV7-9 and TRBJ2-7, is DTGVSQNPRHKITKRGQNVTFRCDPISEHNRLYWYRQTLGQGPEFLTYFQNEAQLEKSRLLSDRFSAERPKGSFSTLEIQRTEQGDSAMYLCASELDGPSYEQYFGPGTRLTVT.

The chain joins TRBV9 to TRBJ2-7, with D tentatively TRBD1 or TRBD2 (5 bases each). This CDR3 has 17 amino acids. V lost 0 bases to trimming and J lost 0 bases, with 16 bases between them. The V gene's germline CDR1 is SGDLS and CDR2 YYNGEE. CDR3 in amino acids: CASSVDASWGSSYEQYF. CDR3 bases: TGTGCCAGCAGCGTAGACGCCTCCTGGGGGTCCTCCTACGAGCAGTACTTC. The entire variable domain, with the rest obtained from reference TRBV9 and TRBJ2-7, is as follows: DSGVTQTPKHLITATGQRVTLRCSPRSGDLSVYWYQQSLDQGLQFLIQYYNGEERAKGNILERFSAQQFPDLHSELNLSSLELGDSALYFCASSVDASWGSSYEQYFGPGTRLTVT.

CDR3: CASSYQWEIYNEQFF. The DNA for the CDR3 is TGTGCCAGCAGTTATCAGTGGGAGATCTACAATGAGCAGTTCTTC. The chain carries TRBV6-2 or TRBV6-3 and TRBJ2-1, with a weak D call TRBD2 (5 bases). CDR3 size: 15 residues. The germline gives CDR1 MNHEY, CDR2 SVGEGT. V lost 3 bases, J lost 3 bases, and 12 bases lay in between.

The rearrangement links TRBV4-1 to TRBJ1-2; D gene ambiguous. Between the trimmed V and J ends, which lost 0 bases and 3 bases, there was a span of 8 bases. In germline, CDR1 is MGHRA, CDR2 YSYEKL. The CDR3 runs to 14 residues. CDR3 in amino acids: CASSQDLGDYGYTF. For the CDR3, the DNA is TGCGCCAGCAGCCAAGACCTGGGCGACTATGGCTACACCTTC.

The chain recombines TRBV6-5 with TRBJ2-7; D is undetermined. Germline loops: CDR1 MNHEY, CDR2 SVGAGI. The CDR3 is 15 amino acids. V gave up 0 bases and J gave up 3 bases, with 12 bases separating them. This CDR3 is CASSYSEGGLYEQYF. The CDR3 coding sequence is TGTGCCAGCAGTTACTCCGAAGGCGGCCTCTACGAGCAGTACTTC.

The chain links TRBV10-2 to TRBJ1-3; TRBD1 might be the D (6 bases). V shed 5 bases and J shed 4 bases, with 18 bases lying between them. CDR1 is WSHSY and CDR2 is SAAADI in the germline V gene. The CDR3 length is 16 residues. DNA for the CDR3: TGCGCCAGCAGTTATTTAGGGGGGAGGGAAGGAAACACCATATATTTT. The encoded protein is CASSYLGGREGNTIYF.

The chain has TRBV7-2 and TRBJ2-7, with 7 bases fitting TRBD1. J lost 3 bases, V lost 0 bases, and 5 bases had no gene match. The CDR3 sequence is 15 residues long. Per the germline V gene, CDR1 is SGHTA and CDR2 is FQGNSA. The CDR3 coding sequence is TGTGCCAGCAGCTTAGCCGGGGACAGCCGCTACGAGCAGTACTTC. Protein: CASSLAGDSRYEQYF.

This chain links TRBV2 with TRBJ2-2, with D hard to call. CDR1 and CDR2 (germline): SNHLY, FYNNEI. CDR3 size: 16 residues. V lost 5 bases to trimming and J lost 5 bases, with 18 bases between them. The CDR3 protein is CASSKSDSSWTGELFF. The DNA of the CDR3 is TGTGCCAGCAGTAAGAGTGACTCCTCGTGGACCGGGGAGCTGTTTTTT.

This clonotype has a handful of counts. The chain joins TRBV6-2 or TRBV6-3 to TRBJ2-3; D unresolved. The CDR3 runs 11 residues. Trimming cost V 2 bases and J 4 bases, with 1 base left between them. Germline V gene sequence: CDR1 MNHEY, CDR2 SVGEGT. The CDR3 sequence is CASSYPDTQYF. The CDR3, as DNA: TGTGCCAGCAGTTACCCAGATACGCAGTATTTT.